This T cell receptor (beta chain) was profiled in a study of CD8+ T cells in alopecia areata. Trimming cost V 0 bases and J 6 bases, with 7 bases left between them. This CDR3 region has 13 residues. Germline V gene data show CDR1 as MRHNA and CDR2 as SNTAGT. This clone has just a few counts. Sequencing templates came from extracted RNA that was reverse transcribed into cDNA. Produced via immunoSEQ multiplex PCR; TCRdb's table is partial and in-frame only. The sample lists 150,000 to 200,000 clones, just over 65% occurring once. The sample was CD8+ T cells sorted from blood, taken at week 0. The chain uses TRBV6-4 and TRBJ2-3; D unresolved. The clonotype comes from a human donor with alopecia areata. The chain's CDR3 is CASSDSYTDTQYF. In DNA form, the CDR3 reads TGTGCCAGCAGTGACTCGTACACCGATACGCAGTATTTT.